One sample yielded the 17 T cell receptor beta chains listed below, sequenced in a study of shared clonotypes between healthy human individuals. The assay was immunoSEQ multiplex PCR, and TCRdb's table has in-frame clones only and misses some. The sample carries around 2.3 million clones, approximately 95% recorded once. Source material: naive CD4+ T cells sorted from blood. As for subset: CD45RA+ positively selected. The receptors come from a young man in good health.

This clone has only one observation. The rearrangement uses TRBV7-2 and TRBJ2-3; TRBD2 aligns across 8 bases. V gave up 5 bases and J gave up 4 bases; unmatched junction bases: 5. From germline, CDR1 is SGHTA and CDR2 FQGNSA. The CDR3 runs to 14 residues. The CDR3, as DNA: TGTGCCAGCAGCCCTAATAGCGGGGCAGATACGCAGTATTTT. Its protein is CASSPNSGADTQYF.

Here the CDR3 reads CASSYSGLAYEQYF. The DNA for the CDR3 is TGTGCCAGCAGTTACTCGGGGCTAGCCTACGAGCAGTACTTC. The chain employs TRBV6-5 and TRBJ2-7; possible D gene TRBD1, 5 bases. In germline, CDR1 is MNHEY, CDR2 SVGAGI. The CDR3 covers 14 residues. Trimming took 0 bases from V and 2 from J, leaving 8 bases between them.

The V and J genes are TRBV27 and TRBJ1-2; D not certain. CDR1 is MNHEY and CDR2 is SMNVEV in the germline V gene (reference sequence). V gave up 6 bases and J gave up 0 bases, with 14 bases separating them. There are 15 residues in the CDR3. This chain's CDR3 is CASSPTLLANYGYTF. The CDR3 bases are TGTGCCAGCAGCCCGACTCTCCTAGCTAACTATGGCTACACCTTC.

The gene calls are TRBV18 and TRBJ2-3; D remains unclear. This CDR3 is built from 14 residues. CDR1 is KGHSH, CDR2 LQKENI, per germline. V was pared by 3 bases and J by 1 base, with 8 bases between. As DNA, the CDR3 is TGTGCCAGCTCACCCGCCTTTGGCACAGATACGCAGTATTTT. This translates into CASSPAFGTDTQYF.

This clone has more than one count but fewer than ten. The gene calls are TRBV5-1 and TRBJ2-5; D remains ambiguous. This CDR3 has 15 residues. V was cut by 6 bases and J by 3 bases, with 18 bases left in between. Germline CDR1 reads SGHRS; CDR2 reads YFSETQ. The CDR3 sequence is CASTTDTTAKETQYF. The CDR3 DNA sequence: TGCGCCAGCACCACAGACACGACTGCAAAAGAGACCCAGTACTTC.

CDR3 region: CAWKPTGTVRNTIYF. The CDR3 DNA sequence: TGTGCCTGGAAACCGACCGGGACAGTACGAAACACCATATATTTT. The J gene is TRBJ1-3, the V gene TRBV30; 7 nucleotides match TRBD1. CDR1 GTSNPN and CDR2 SVGIG come from the germline V gene (reference sequence). This CDR3 comprises 15 residues. J lost 5 bases, V lost 4 bases, and 11 bases had no gene match.

This sequence joins TRBV5-5 and TRBJ2-7; the match to TRBD2 covers 10 bases. After removal of 0 bases from V and 6 bases from J, the junction contained 6 bases not matched to a gene. The CDR3 has 15 amino acids. Germline V gene lookup returns CDR1 SGHKS and CDR2 YYEKEE (reference sequence). CDR3 nucleotide sequence: TGTGCCAGCAGCTTGGTAGGCCTAGCGGGAGCCGAGCAGTACTTC. This gives the protein CASSLVGLAGAEQYF.

The chain employs TRBV6-1 and TRBJ1-2; 7 nucleotides agree with TRBD1. The CDR3 has 15 amino acids. Germline V lookup: CDR1 MNHNS, CDR2 SASEGT. J gave up 7 bases and V 1 base, and 9 bases lay outside the gene matches. The CDR3 spells CASSEGEGGVGGYTF. The CDR3 DNA reads TGTGCCAGCAGTGAAGGGGAAGGGGGCGTCGGTGGCTACACCTTC.

This sequence joins TRBV11-2 and TRBJ1-1; TRBD1 might be the D (5 bases). The CDR3 extends over 15 amino acids. Germline V gives CDR1 SGHAT, CDR2 FQNNGV. V lost 7 bases to trimming and J lost 0 bases, with 15 bases between them. The CDR3 nucleotides read TGTGCCAGCAAGAAGGCAGGGATCATGAACACTGAAGCTTTCTTT. Translating gives CASKKAGIMNTEAFF. The full variable domain, with the rest looked up from reference TRBV11-2 and TRBJ1-1, is EAGVAQSPRYKIIEKRQSVAFWCNPISGHATLYWYQQILGQGPKLLIQFQNNGVVDDSQLPKDRFSAERLKGVDSTLKIQPAKLEDSAVYLCASKKAGIMNTEAFFGQGTRLTVV.

The V call is TRBV2, the J call TRBJ2-7; the D gene could be TRBD1 or TRBD2 (5 bases each). The CDR3 sequence is 14 residues long. Per the germline V gene, CDR1 is SNHLY and CDR2 is FYNNEI. With 6 bases removed from V and 3 bases from J, the gap between germline ends came to 15 bases. The CDR3: CASRRGPLLYEQYF. In nucleotides, the CDR3 is TGTGCCAGCAGGAGGGGACCTCTGCTCTACGAGCAGTACTTC.

The chain uses TRBV7-2 and TRBJ1-1; D unclear. CDR3 length equals 15 residues. The V and J ends lost 7 bases and 1 base respectively, with 16 bases between them. CDR1 and CDR2 from the germline V gene are SGHTA and FQGNSA. The CDR3 loop is CASTPRHLENTEAFF. For the CDR3, the DNA is TGTGCCAGCACCCCTCGGCACTTGGAGAACACTGAAGCTTTCTTT.

The rearrangement joins TRBV11-2 to TRBJ2-3, with D perhaps given as TRBD1 or TRBD2 (6 bases each). Trimming left V 6 bases short and J 4 bases short, with 11 bases between. Germline V CDR1 and CDR2: SGHAT, FQNNGV. This CDR3 spans 13 amino acids. CDR3 sequence reads: CASSFRGADTQYF. The CDR3 DNA follows: TGTGCCAGCAGTTTTAGGGGGGCAGATACGCAGTATTTT.

The rearrangement links TRBV7-9 to TRBJ2-5; 8 bases match TRBD2. From germline, CDR1 is SEHNR and CDR2 FQNEAQ (reference sequence). This CDR3 has 16 amino acids. V lost 5 bases to trimming and J lost 2 bases; unmatched junction nucleotides: 10. DNA for the CDR3: TGTGCCAGCAGCCCCGGGGGGGAGAGCCTTCAAGAGACCCAGTACTTC. Protein: CASSPGGESLQETQYF.

This chain links TRBV9 with TRBJ2-7, with D uncertain. V lost 10 bases and J lost 4, with 18 bases in between. The CDR3 covers 13 residues. CDR1 is SGDLS, CDR2 YYNGEE, per germline. The CDR3 loop is CASSRAGLYEQYF. The CDR3 DNA is TGTGCCTCCTCCCGGGCAGGCCTATACGAGCAGTACTTC.

The chain employs TRBV6-1 and TRBJ2-1; 7 positions agree with TRBD1. Germline V gene data show CDR1 as MNHNS and CDR2 as SASEGT. The CDR3 spans 16 residues. The V and J ends lost 2 bases and 5 bases, in that order; junction bases with no gene match: 9. The CDR3 loop reads CASSESPGQRNNEQFF. The CDR3 nucleotides are TGTGCCAGCAGTGAATCCCCGGGACAGAGAAACAATGAGCAGTTCTTC.

The chain combines TRBV7-2 with TRBJ2-4, with D possibly matching TRBD2 (6 bases). V was cut by 5 bases and J by 2 bases, with 16 bases left in between. This CDR3 has 16 amino acids. Germline V gene sequence: CDR1 SGHTA, CDR2 FQGNSA. The CDR3 reads CASSLGGGGTKNIQYF. The CDR3 coding sequence is TGTGCCAGCAGCCTGGGGGGAGGAGGGACCAAAAACATTCAGTACTTC.

This chain connects TRBV28 to TRBJ1-5; TRBD1 aligns across 10 bases. The germline V gene encodes CDR1 MDHEN and CDR2 SYDVKM. Trimming took 2 bases from V and 0 from J; bases not matched to a gene: 10. The CDR3 length is 19 residues. Here the CDR3 DNA reads TGTGCCAGCAGTTTACGGGGACAGGGGTTATTATTTAGCAATCAGCCCCAGCATTTT. Residues: CASSLRGQGLLFSNQPQHF.